The entry below gives a single T cell receptor (beta chain) sequence along with its context. These data are taken from a study of T-cell reconstitution after alpha-beta-depleted transplantation in children. Trimming cost V 3 bases and J 7 bases, with 18 bases left between them. The CDR3 extends over 15 amino acids. Germline V lookup: CDR1 GTSNPN, CDR2 SVGIG (reference sequence). Preparing the TCRbeta library involved the use of unique molecular identifiers. TCRdb re-called the PCR reads with MiXCR, one entry per CDR3 protein. The data contain some 590,000 distinct CDR3 sequences, approximately 10% of them singletons.

The material sequenced was PBMCs from the stem cell graft donor, taken from the stem cell graft. The receptor was isolated from a human donor who donated a stem cell graft to a child with acute myeloid leukemia. The chain employs TRBV30 and TRBJ2-2; tentatively, D is TRBD2 (6 bases). The CDR3 protein is CAWRSETSLGGELFF. The CDR3 DNA follows: TGTGCCTGGAGGTCCGAGACTAGTCTAGGCGGGGAGCTGTTTTTT.